The entry that follows covers one T cell receptor (beta chain) sequence. Its specific antigen is unknown. Base qualities are not at hand, and no much larger clone is one base apart. Patients with autoimmune disease history or receiving systemic immunosuppression were excluded from the trial. Peripheral blood for TCR sequencing was collected from all dose cohorts at baseline, on cycle 4 day 1, and on cycle 7 day 1. Samples were obtained from an open-label, multicenter, first-in-human phase I dose-escalation trial of ivuxolimab. Adults with locally advanced or metastatic melanoma, renal cell carcinoma, hepatocellular carcinoma or head and neck squamous cell carcinoma were enrolled in the trial. CD4+ and CD8+ T cells were sorted separately from peripheral blood before TCR sequencing. The data were taken from a study of OX40 agonist ivuxolimab in advanced cancers. With regard to the full study: Ivuxolimab was a fully human IgG2 agonistic monoclonal antibody targeting the costimulatory receptor OX40 (CD134). A male proportion of around 83% and a mean age of about 60 years, ranging from roughly 23 to 80, were recorded for the dose-escalation cohort. The paper reports the monotherapy dose-escalation portion (N = 52 patients) of the phase I ivuxolimab trial. Peripheral TCRbeta sequencing was intended to test whether TCR sequence diversity was altered and clonal T-cell expansion was caused by ivuxolimab. Intravenous ivuxolimab was administered to patients every 2 weeks at six dose levels: 0.01, 0.1, 0.3, 1.5, 3 and 10 mg/kg. Three dose-escalation patients achieved partial responses, one with hepatocellular carcinoma and two with cutaneous melanoma. Among the approximately 54 dose-escalation patients, 19 had hepatocellular carcinoma, approximately 15 melanoma, 9 renal cell carcinoma and 9 head and neck cancer. Patients were allowed to have had prior anti-PD-1, anti-PD-L1 or anti-CTLA-4 therapy, and approximately 40% of the dose-escalation patients had previously received checkpoint inhibitors.

For sequencing of the TCRbeta CDR3 region, genomic DNA was extracted from the sorted cells. The immunoSEQ Assay was used to sequence the TCRbeta CDR3 regions. TCRdb retrieved this table from immuneACCESS and kept in-frame rearrangements only. Not all clones are present; in checked studies, unresolved V genes account for under half, and no reason is known for the remainder. Recorded for this sample are 60,000 to 80,000 clones; around 80% of them occurred a single time. The ten largest clones capture around 1.6% of the sample. Trimming accounts for 5 bases at V and 6 bases at J, while the number of junction bases matched to no gene is 9. The cysteine opens and the phenylalanine closes a CDR3 of 15 amino acids. Only CDR3 DNA is held: 45 bases, read in frame from base 1. Taken from the germline V gene, the CDR1 and CDR2 loops are SGHRS and YFSETQ. Beyond this particular receptor, the publication reports: The antigen specificity of the peripheral T cells that underwent clonal expansion was not determined. At doses from 0.1 to 3.0 mg/kg, clonal expansion was seen in both CD4+ and CD8+ blood T cells between baseline and week 6. Partial responders in the 0.1-3.0 mg/kg groups had among the lowest normalized peripheral clonal expansion, especially among CD8+ T cells. Low levels of normalized T-cell clonal expansion were also seen in some patients who did not respond. After ivuxolimab, more expanded clones were found on average in CD8+ T cells than in CD4+ T cells.

Here the sequenced sample was CD4+ or CD8+ T cells sorted from blood, taken in a trial of the OX40 agonist ivuxolimab. The receptor comes from an adult with an advanced solid tumor such as melanoma, head and neck, liver or kidney cancer. The chain is made from TRBV5-1 and TRBJ1-4; 8 bases in the middle match TRBD1. The CDR3 region: CASRNRGTGDEKLFF. The DNA is as follows: TGCGCCAGCAGGAACAGGGGGACAGGAGATGAAAAACTGTTTTTT.